This paragraph covers one T cell receptor beta chain sequence. Original analysis: By means of reference gene primer amplification, nucleated cell counts were estimated. Repertoires were generated with immunoSEQ multiplex PCR, while TCRdb's copy carries only in-frame clones and drops some. V and J calls and clone size are those listed in that table; D and trimming were worked out from the DNA. The sample records approximately 240,000 clones, around 81% being singletons. Germline V gene lookup returns CDR1 MDHEN and CDR2 SYDVKM. Losses at the gene ends were 3 bases for V and 2 bases for J; bases not matched to a gene: 4. This CDR3 region has 17 residues. This sample stems from a study of blood T cell repertoires in COVID-19. Study-wide context: Acute-phase and convalescent COVID-19 samples originated in the United States, Italy and Spain. T cells, B-cell-depleted T cells, or PBMCs provided the cDNA or gDNA that served as material.

The J gene is TRBJ2-6, the V gene TRBV28; 10 nucleotides agree with TRBD2. The sample comprised peripheral blood. The receptor's source is a woman aged 30 to 39 who had recovered from COVID-19. CDR3 nucleotides: TGTGCCAGCAGTTTTGGGCTAGCGGGAGCTGGGGCCAACGTCCTGACTTTC. Its translation is CASSFGLAGAGANVLTF.